This T cell receptor beta chain was sequenced for a study of regulatory T cells in long-lasting Graves disease. CDR1 SQVTM and CDR2 ANQGSEA come from the germline V gene. The CDR3 runs 13 residues. Trimming took 3 bases from V and 1 from J, leaving 9 bases between them. Time point here: persistent/refractory GD, antithyroid drugs over 5 years with positive TRAb. The authors made the TCR library using RNA they extracted from PBMCs. Building of the TCR beta libraries involved iRepertoire HTBI primers and Arm-PCR of CDR3 regions. TCRdb redid the calling of the multiplex PCR reads with MiXCR, one entry per CDR3 protein. This sample has 400,000 to 450,000 distinct CDR3 sequences, with about 25% found just once.

Sequenced here: peripheral blood mononuclear cells (PBMCs), sampled when the disease was refractory, from a patient treated with antithyroid drugs. The chain is built from TRBV29-1 and TRBJ1-1; no reliable D call. The receptor's source is a female donor with Graves disease. CDR3 amino acids: CSVETTANTEAFF. The DNA for the CDR3 is TGCAGCGTTGAGACGACCGCGAACACTGAAGCTTTCTTT.